The 3 T cell receptor beta chains below all came from one sample that was sequenced in a study of blood T cell repertoires in COVID-19. TCRdb's copy holds only in-frame clones and misses some; the assay was immunoSEQ multiplex PCR. The sample yields around 310,000 clones, roughly 91% seen once. The sequencing input was PBMCs or T cells enriched from blood (not recorded which). The receptors stem from a woman younger than 45 who had recovered from COVID-19.

This clone was seen a single time. V usage is TRBV7-6 and J usage is TRBJ2-1, with no clear D. In germline, CDR1 is SGHVS, CDR2 FNYEAQ. This CDR3 region has 16 residues. V dropped 1 base and J dropped 0 bases, with 10 bases sitting between them. CDR3 amino acids: CASSLEAYSSYNEQFF. For the CDR3, the DNA is TGTGCCAGCAGCTTAGAGGCTTACAGCTCCTACAATGAGCAGTTCTTC.

The chain's CDR3 is CASSLTGHAYEQYF. The CDR3 DNA sequence: TGTGCCAGCAGTTTGACAGGGCATGCGTACGAGCAGTACTTC. The V call is TRBV27, the J call TRBJ2-7; 7 bases are a match to TRBD1. The trim removed 3 bases at V and 4 bases at J, leaving 6 bases unmatched. The CDR3 contains 14 residues. The germline V gene encodes CDR1 MNHEY and CDR2 SMNVEV (reference sequence).

This chain uses TRBV28 with TRBJ2-7; possibly TRBD2 for D (5 bases). The germline gives CDR1 MDHEN, CDR2 SYDVKM. The V end was cut by 2 bases, the J end by 0 bases, with 11 bases between. The CDR3 is 15 amino acids. Written as DNA, the CDR3 is TGTGCCAGCAGTTTACGAGGGAGTGGCTCCTACGAGCAGTACTTC. Protein sequence: CASSLRGSGSYEQYF.